This T cell receptor beta chain stems from a study of blood T cell repertoires in COVID-19. Looking at the study overall: T cells, B-cell-depleted T cells, or PBMCs provided the cDNA or gDNA that served as material.

Seattle researchers signed up patients amid active infection and tracked them longitudinally. As originally analysed: By means of reference gene primer amplification, nucleated cell counts were estimated. The table came from immunoSEQ multiplex PCR; TCRdb's copy has only in-frame clones and leaves some out. That table furnishes V, J and clone size, whereas the DNA furnished D and trimming. Of a few hundred thousand clones in the sample, around 91% were seen once. V trimming: 5 bases; J trimming: 8 bases; junction bases outside the gene matches: 9. The CDR3 has 14 amino acids. Germline V lookup: CDR1 LGHNA, CDR2 YSLEER.

Source material: peripheral blood. The sequence was collected from a woman aged 55-75 years with COVID-19, enrolled during active disease. The gene calls are TRBV4-3 and TRBJ1-2, with 9 bases that match TRBD1. CDR3 residues: CASSGSGQGDGYTF. CDR3 nucleotide sequence: TGCGCCAGCAGCGGATCGGGACAGGGAGACGGCTACACCTTC.